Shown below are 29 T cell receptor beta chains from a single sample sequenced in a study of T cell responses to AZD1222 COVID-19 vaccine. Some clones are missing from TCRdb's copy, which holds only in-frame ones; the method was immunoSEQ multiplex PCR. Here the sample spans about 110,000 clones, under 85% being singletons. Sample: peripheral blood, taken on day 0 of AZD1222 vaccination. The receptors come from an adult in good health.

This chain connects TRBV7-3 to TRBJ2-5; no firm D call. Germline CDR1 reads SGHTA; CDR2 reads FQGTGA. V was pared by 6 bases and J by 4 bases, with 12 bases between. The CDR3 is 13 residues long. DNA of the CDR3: TGTGCCAGCAGTATAGGGTCCGGAGAGACCCAGTACTTC. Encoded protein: CASSIGSGETQYF.

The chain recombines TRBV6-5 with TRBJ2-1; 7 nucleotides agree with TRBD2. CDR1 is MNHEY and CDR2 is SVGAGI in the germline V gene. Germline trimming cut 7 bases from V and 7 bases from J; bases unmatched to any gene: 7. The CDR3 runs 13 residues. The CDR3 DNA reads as TGTGCCAGCACCTTCGGGACTAATAATGAGCAGTTCTTC. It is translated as CASTFGTNNEQFF.

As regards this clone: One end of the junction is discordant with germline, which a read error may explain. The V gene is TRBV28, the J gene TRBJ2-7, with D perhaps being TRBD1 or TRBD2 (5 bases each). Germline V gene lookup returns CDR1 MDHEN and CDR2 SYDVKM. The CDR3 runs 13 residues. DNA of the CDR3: TGTGCCAGCAGTTTATATCAGGGCCCCGTGACTAACTTC. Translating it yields CASSLYQGPVTNF. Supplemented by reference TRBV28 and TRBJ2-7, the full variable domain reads DVKVTQSSRYLVKRTGEKVFLECVQDMDHENMFWYRQDPGLGLRLIYFSYDVKMKEKGDIPEGYSVSREKKERFSLILESASTNQTSMYLCASSLYQGPVTNFGPGTRLTVT.

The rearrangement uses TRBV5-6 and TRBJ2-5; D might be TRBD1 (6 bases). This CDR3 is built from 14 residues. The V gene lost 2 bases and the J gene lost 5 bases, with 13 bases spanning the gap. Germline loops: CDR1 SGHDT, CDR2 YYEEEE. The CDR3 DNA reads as TGTGCCAGCAGCTTAGGGGGATTCGGGGAGACCCAGTACTTC. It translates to CASSLGGFGETQYF.

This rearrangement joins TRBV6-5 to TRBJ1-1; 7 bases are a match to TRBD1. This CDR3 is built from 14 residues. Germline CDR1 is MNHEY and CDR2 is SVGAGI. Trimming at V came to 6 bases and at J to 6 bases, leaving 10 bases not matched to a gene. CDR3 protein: CASRATGAIAEAFF. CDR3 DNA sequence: TGTGCCAGCAGAGCCACAGGGGCGATCGCTGAAGCTTTCTTT.

CDR3 loop: CASSPRGTGPSGNTIYF. In DNA form, the CDR3 reads TGTGCCAGCAGTCCTCGTGGGACAGGGCCTTCTGGAAACACCATATATTTT. The chain is built from TRBV6-6 and TRBJ1-3, with TRBD1 identical over 9 bases. The CDR3 runs to 17 residues. Germline trimming cut 5 bases from V and 1 base from J; bases unmatched to any gene: 9. Germline V gene data show CDR1 as MNHNY and CDR2 as SVGAGI (reference sequence).

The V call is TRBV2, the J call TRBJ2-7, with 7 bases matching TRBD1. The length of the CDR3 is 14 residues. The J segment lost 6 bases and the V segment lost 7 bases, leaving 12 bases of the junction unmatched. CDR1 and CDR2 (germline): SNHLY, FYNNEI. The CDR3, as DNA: TGTGCCAGCACGGCTCAGCGACAGGGTGGCGAGCAGTACTTC. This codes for CASTAQRQGGEQYF. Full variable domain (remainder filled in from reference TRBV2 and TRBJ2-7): EPEVTQTPSHQVTQMGQEVILRCVPISNHLYFYWYRQILGQKVEFLVSFYNNEISEKSEIFDDQFSVERPDGSNFTLKIRSTKLEDSAMYFCASTAQRQGGEQYFGPGTRLTVT.

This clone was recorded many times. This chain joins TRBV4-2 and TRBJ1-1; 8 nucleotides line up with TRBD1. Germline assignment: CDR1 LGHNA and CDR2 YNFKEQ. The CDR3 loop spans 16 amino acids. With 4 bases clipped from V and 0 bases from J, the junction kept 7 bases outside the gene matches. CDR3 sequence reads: CASSRDRGGMNTEAFF. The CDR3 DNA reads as TGTGCCAGCAGCCGCGACAGGGGAGGAATGAACACTGAAGCTTTCTTT.

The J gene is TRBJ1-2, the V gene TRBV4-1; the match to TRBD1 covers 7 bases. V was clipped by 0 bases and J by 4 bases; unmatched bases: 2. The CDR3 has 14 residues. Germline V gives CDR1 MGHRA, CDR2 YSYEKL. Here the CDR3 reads CASSQDRGSYGYTF. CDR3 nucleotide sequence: TGCGCCAGCAGCCAAGACAGGGGGTCCTATGGCTACACCTTC.

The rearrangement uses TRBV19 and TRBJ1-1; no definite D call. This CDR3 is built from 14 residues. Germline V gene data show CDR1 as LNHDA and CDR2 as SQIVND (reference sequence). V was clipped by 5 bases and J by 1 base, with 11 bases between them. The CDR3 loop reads CASSPGWGNTEAFF. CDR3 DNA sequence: TGTGCCAGTAGTCCCGGCTGGGGGAACACTGAAGCTTTCTTT.

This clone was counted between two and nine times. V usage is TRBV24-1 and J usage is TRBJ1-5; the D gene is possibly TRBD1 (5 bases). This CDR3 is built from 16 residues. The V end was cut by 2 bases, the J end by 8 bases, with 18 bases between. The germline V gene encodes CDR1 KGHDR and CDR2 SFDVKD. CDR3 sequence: CATSDSGMGDWEPQHF. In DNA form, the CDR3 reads TGTGCCACCAGTGATTCCGGGATGGGGGACTGGGAGCCCCAGCATTTT.

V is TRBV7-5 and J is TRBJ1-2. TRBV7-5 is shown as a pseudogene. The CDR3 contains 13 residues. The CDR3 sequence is CVRSLPHERRYTF. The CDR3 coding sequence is TGTGTCAGAAGCCTACCCCACGAGAGACGCTACACCTTC.

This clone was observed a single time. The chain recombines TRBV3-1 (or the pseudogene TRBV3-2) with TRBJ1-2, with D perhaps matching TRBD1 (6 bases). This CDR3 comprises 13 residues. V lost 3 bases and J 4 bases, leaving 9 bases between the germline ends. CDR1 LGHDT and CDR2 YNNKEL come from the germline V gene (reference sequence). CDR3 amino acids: CASSHTGFYGYTF. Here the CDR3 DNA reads TGTGCCAGCAGCCATACAGGGTTCTATGGCTACACCTTC.

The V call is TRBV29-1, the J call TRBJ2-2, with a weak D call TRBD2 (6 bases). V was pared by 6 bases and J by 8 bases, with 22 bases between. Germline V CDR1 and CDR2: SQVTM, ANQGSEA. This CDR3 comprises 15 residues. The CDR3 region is CSVTIGGTVTGELFF. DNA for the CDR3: TGCAGCGTGACCATTGGAGGGACGGTAACGGGGGAGCTGTTTTTT.

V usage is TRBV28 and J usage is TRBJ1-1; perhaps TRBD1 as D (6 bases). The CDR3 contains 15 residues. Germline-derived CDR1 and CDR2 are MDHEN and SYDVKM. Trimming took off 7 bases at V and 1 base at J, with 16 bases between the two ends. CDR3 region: CASTRYGTTNTEAFF. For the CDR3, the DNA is TGTGCCAGCACTCGTTACGGGACAACGAACACTGAAGCTTTCTTT.

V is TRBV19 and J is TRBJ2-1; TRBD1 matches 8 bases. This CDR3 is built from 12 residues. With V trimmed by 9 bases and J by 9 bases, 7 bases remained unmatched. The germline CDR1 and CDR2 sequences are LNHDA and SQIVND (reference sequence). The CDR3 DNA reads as TGTGCCAGCGGACAGGGTGTAGGTGAGCAGTTCTTC. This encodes CASGQGVGEQFF.

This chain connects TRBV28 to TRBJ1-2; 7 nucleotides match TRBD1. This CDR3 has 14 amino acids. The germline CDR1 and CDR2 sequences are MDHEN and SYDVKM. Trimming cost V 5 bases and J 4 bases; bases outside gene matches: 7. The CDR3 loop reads CASSSHRGRYGYTF. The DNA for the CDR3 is TGTGCCAGCAGTAGCCACAGGGGACGCTATGGCTACACCTTC.

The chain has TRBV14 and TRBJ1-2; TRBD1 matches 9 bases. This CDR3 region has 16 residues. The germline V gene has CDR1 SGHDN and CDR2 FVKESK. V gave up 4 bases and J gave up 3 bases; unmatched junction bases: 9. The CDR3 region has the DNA TGTGCCAGCAGCCCAAACAGGGGGCGTTTTGACTATGGCTACACCTTC. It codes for CASSPNRGRFDYGYTF.

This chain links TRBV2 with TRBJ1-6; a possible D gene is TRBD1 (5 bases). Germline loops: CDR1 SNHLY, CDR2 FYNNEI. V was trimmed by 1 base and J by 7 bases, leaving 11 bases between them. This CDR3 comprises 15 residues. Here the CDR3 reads CASSEEVGANSPLHF. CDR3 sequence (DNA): TGTGCCAGCAGTGAAGAAGTAGGGGCGAATTCACCCCTCCACTTT.

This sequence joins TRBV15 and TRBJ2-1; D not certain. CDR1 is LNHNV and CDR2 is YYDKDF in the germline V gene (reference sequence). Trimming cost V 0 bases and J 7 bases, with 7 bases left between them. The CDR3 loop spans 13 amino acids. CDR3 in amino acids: CATSREPRNEQFF. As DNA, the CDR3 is TGTGCCACCAGCAGAGAGCCTCGTAATGAGCAGTTCTTC.

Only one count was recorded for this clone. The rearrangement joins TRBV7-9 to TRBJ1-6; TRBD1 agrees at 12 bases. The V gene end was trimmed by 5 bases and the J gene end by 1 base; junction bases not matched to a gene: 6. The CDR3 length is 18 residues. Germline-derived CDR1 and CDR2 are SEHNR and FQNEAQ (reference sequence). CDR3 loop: CASSVPGQGASYNSPLHF. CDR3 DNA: TGTGCCAGCAGCGTGCCGGGACAGGGGGCGTCCTATAATTCACCCCTCCACTTT. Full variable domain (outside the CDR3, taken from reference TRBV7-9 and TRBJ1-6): DTGVSQNPRHKITKRGQNVTFRCDPISEHNRLYWYRQTLGQGPEFLTYFQNEAQLEKSRLLSDRFSAERPKGSFSTLEIQRTEQGDSAMYLCASSVPGQGASYNSPLHFGNGTRLTVT.

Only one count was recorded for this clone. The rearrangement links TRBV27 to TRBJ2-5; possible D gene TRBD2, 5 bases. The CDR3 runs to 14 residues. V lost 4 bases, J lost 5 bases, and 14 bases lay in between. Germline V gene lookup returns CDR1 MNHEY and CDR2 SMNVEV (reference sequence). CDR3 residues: CASSSLSRGETQYF. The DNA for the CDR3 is TGTGCCAGCAGTTCTTTGTCCCGCGGGGAGACCCAGTACTTC.

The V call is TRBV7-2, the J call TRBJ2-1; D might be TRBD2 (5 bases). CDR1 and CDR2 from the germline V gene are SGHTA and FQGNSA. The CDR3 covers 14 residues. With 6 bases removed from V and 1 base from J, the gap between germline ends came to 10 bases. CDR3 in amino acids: CASSERFSYNEQFF. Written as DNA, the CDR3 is TGTGCCAGCAGTGAGCGGTTTTCCTACAATGAGCAGTTCTTC.

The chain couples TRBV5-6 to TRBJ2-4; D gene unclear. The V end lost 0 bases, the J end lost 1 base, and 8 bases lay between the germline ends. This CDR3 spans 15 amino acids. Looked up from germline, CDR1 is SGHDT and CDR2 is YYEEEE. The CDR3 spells CASSLASWAKNIQYF. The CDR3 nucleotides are TGTGCCAGCAGCTTGGCTAGTTGGGCCAAAAACATTCAGTACTTC. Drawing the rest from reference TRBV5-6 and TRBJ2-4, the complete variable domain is DAGVTQSPTHLIKTRGQQVTLRCSPKSGHDTVSWYQQALGQGPQFIFQYYEEEERQRGNFPDRFSGHQFPNYSSELNVNALLLGDSALYLCASSLASWAKNIQYFGAGTRLSVL.

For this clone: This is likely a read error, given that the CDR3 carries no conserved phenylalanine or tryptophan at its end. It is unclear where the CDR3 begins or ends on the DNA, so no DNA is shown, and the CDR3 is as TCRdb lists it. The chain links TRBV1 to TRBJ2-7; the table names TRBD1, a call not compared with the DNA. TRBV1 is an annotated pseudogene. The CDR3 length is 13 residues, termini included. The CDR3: CTSSHQNNDDRAI.

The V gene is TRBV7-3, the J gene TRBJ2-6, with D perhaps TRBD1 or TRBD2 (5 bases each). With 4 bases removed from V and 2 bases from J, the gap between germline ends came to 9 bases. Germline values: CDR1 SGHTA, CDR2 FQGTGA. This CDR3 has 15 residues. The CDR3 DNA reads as TGTGCCAGCAGCTCTGGGGGAACTGGGGCCAACGTCCTGACTTTC. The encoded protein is CASSSGGTGANVLTF. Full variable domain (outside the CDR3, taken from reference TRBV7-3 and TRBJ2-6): GAGVSQTPSNKVTEKGKYVELRCDPISGHTALYWYRQSLGQGPEFLIYFQGTGAADDSGLPNDRFFAVRPEGSVSTLKIQRTERGDSAVYLCASSSGGTGANVLTFGAGSRLTVL.

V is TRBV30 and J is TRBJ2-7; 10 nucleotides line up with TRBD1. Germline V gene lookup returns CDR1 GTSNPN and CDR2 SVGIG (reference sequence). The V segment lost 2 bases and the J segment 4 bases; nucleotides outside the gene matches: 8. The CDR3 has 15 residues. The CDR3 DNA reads TGTGCCTGGAGTAATACGGGACAGGGGTTTTACGAGCAGTACTTC. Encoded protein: CAWSNTGQGFYEQYF. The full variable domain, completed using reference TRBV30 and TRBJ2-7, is SQTIHQWPATLVQPVGSPLSLECTVEGTSNPNLYWYRQAAGRGLQLLFYSVGIGQISSEVPQNLSASRPQDRQFILSSKKLLLSDSGFYLCAWSNTGQGFYEQYFGPGTRLTVT.

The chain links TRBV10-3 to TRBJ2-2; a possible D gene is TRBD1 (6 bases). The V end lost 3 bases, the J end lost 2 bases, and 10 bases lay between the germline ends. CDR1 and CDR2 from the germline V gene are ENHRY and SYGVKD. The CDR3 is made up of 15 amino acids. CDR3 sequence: CAISDGTLNTGELFF. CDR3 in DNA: TGTGCCATCAGTGACGGGACACTTAACACCGGGGAGCTGTTTTTT.

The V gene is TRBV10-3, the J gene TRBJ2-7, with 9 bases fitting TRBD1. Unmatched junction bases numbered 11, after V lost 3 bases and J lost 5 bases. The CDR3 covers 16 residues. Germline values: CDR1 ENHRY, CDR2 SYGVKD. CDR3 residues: CAISDPPGTGIDEQYF. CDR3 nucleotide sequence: TGTGCCATCAGTGACCCCCCCGGGACAGGGATCGACGAGCAGTACTTC.